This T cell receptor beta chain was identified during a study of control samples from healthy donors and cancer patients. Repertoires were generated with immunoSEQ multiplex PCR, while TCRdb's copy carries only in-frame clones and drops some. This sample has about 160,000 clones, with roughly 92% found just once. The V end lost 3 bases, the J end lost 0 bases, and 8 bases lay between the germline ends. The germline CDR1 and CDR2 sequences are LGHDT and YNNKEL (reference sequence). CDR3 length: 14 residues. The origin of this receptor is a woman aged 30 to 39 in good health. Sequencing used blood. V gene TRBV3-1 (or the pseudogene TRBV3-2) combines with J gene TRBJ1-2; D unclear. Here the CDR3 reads CASSQSGPNYGYTF. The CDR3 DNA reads TGTGCCAGCAGCCAGAGTGGCCCTAACTATGGCTACACCTTC.